These T cell receptor beta chains were read from a single sample in a study of blood T cell repertoires in COVID-19. This table comes from immunoSEQ multiplex PCR, and its TCRdb copy is limited to in-frame clones, with some not included. The sample has 300,000 to 450,000 clones; 70% to 90% are singletons. Material for sequencing was peripheral blood. The receptors originated from a woman in her 30s with COVID-19, enrolled during active disease. Both conserved end residues are part of each CDR3. A D gene is named only where the DNA matches it firmly. Size tells how often a clone was seen (once, few, many) or the class of an expanded clone, and some rows leave it out.

clone size,J gene,D gene,V gene,CDR3 protein,CDR3 DNA
-,TRBJ2-1,TRBD2,TRBV9,CASSGSHNLLAGVSWNEQFF,TGTGCCAGCAGCGGCAGCCACAATTTACTAGCGGGAGTTAGTTGGAATGAGCAGTTCTTC
-,TRBJ2-1,TRBD2,TRBV5-1,CASSLTFFGGAPLF,TGCGCCAGCAGCTTAACCTTTTTCGGGGGGGCCCCGCTCTTC
-,TRBJ2-3,-,TRBV24-1,CATSDTGRLKDTQYF,TGTGCCACCAGTGATACCGGCAGGCTAAAAGATACGCAGTATTTT
-,TRBJ1-4,TRBD1,TRBV6-2/TRBV6-3,CASSYSHGTGIF,TGTGCCAGCAGTTACAGCCACGGGACAGGAATTTTT
-,TRBJ2-3,TRBD1,TRBV2,CASSPGQGYADTQYF,TGTGCCAGCAGCCCCGGACAGGGATATGCAGATACGCAGTATTTT
-,TRBJ1-5,TRBD1,TRBV28,CASIRTGGNNQPQHF,TGTGCCAGCATCAGGACAGGGGGGAACAATCAGCCCCAGCATTTT
once,TRBJ2-5,-,TRBV19,CASSIVGAGQETQYF,TGTGCCAGTAGTATAGTTGGGGCAGGCCAAGAGACCCAGTACTTC
few,TRBJ1-5,-,TRBV28,CASSSGLWAQPQHF,TGTGCCAGCAGTTCTGGCCTTTGGGCTCAGCCCCAGCATTTT
once,TRBJ2-5,-,TRBV5-1,CASSFALAETQYF,TGCGCCAGCAGCTTCGCGCTAGCCGAGACCCAGTACTTC
-,TRBJ2-1,-,TRBV5-4,CASSLADKYNEQFF,TGTGCCAGCAGCTTAGCGGATAAGTACAATGAGCAGTTCTTC
-,TRBJ1-2,TRBD1,TRBV5-6,CASSPIRGLNYGYTF,TGTGCCAGCAGCCCAATCAGGGGGCTTAACTATGGCTACACCTTC
-,TRBJ2-3,TRBD2,TRBV2,CASRGISGGRPDTQYF,TGTGCCAGCAGGGGAATTAGCGGGGGTCGCCCAGATACGCAGTATTTT
-,TRBJ2-5,TRBD1,TRBV18,CASSPGTDQETQYF,TGTGCCAGCTCACCAGGGACAGACCAAGAGACCCAGTACTTC
-,TRBJ2-2,TRBD1,TRBV5-1,CASSLRTGETGELFF,TGCGCCAGCAGCTTGAGGACAGGGGAAACCGGGGAGCTGTTTTTT
-,TRBJ1-1,-,TRBV12-3/TRBV12-4,CASILAGATEAFF,TGTGCCAGCATCCTGGCGGGGGCCACTGAAGCTTTCTTT
-,TRBJ1-2,-,TRBV5-1,CASSPQSSNYGYTF,TGCGCCAGCAGCCCCCAGTCTAGTAACTATGGCTACACCTTC
-,TRBJ2-1,-,TRBV5-6,CASSLSEGEFF,TGTGCCAGCAGCTTGTCAGAGGGTGAGTTCTTC
-,TRBJ2-5,-,TRBV7-2,CASSSRGGGLAETQYF,TGTGCCAGCAGCTCTAGGGGAGGCGGTCTAGCGGAGACCCAGTACTTC
-,TRBJ2-5,-,TRBV18,CASSSTEKETQYF,TGTGCCAGCTCGTCCACCGAGAAAGAGACCCAGTACTTC
-,TRBJ1-1,-,TRBV11-3,CASSLTGTRDTEAFF,TGTGCCAGCAGCCTTACAGGGACTAGGGACACTGAAGCTTTCTTT
-,TRBJ1-2,TRBD1,TRBV11-2,CASSRGQGNYGYTF,TGTGCCAGCAGTCGTGGACAGGGGAACTATGGCTACACCTTC
-,TRBJ1-2,TRBD1,TRBV7-9,CASSLAGQGAF,TGTGCCAGCAGCTTAGCCGGACAGGGTGCCTTC
-,TRBJ1-1,-,TRBV12-3/TRBV12-4,CASSSDRNTEAFF,TGTGCCAGCAGTTCGGACAGGAACACTGAAGCTTTCTTT
-,TRBJ1-1,-,TRBV14,CASSQELGVFAEAFF,TGTGCCAGCAGCCAAGAACTCGGGGTGTTCGCTGAAGCTTTCTTT
-,TRBJ2-5,-,TRBV7-9,CASSLSSGAETQYF,TGTGCCAGCAGCTTAAGTTCAGGGGCAGAGACCCAGTACTTC
-,TRBJ1-2,TRBD1,TRBV10-3,CAITETGDYGYTF,TGTGCCATCACTGAGACAGGGGACTATGGCTACACCTTC
-,TRBJ1-5,TRBD1,TRBV5-5,CASSLEGASNQPQHF,TGTGCCAGCAGCTTAGAGGGGGCGAGCAATCAGCCCCAGCATTTT
-,TRBJ2-5,TRBD2,TRBV6-5,CASSYSGSGAQETQYF,TGTGCCAGCAGTTACTCGGGAAGCGGGGCTCAAGAGACCCAGTACTTC
few,TRBJ2-1,TRBD2,TRBV12-3/TRBV12-4,CASLPAGYNEQFF,TGTGCCAGCTTACCAGCGGGATACAATGAGCAGTTCTTC